The clone carrying this T cell receptor (beta chain) was detected a few times. Its antigen is unidentified. This specimen comes from a study of CD8 T cells in ankylosing spondylitis. With 6 bases clipped from V and 0 bases from J, the junction kept 8 bases outside the gene matches. CDR3 length equals 16 residues. The V gene's germline CDR1 is SQVTM and CDR2 ANQGSEA. MiXCR was run by TCRdb on the 5' RACE reads, yielding one entry per CDR3 protein. The repertoire has some 270,000 distinct CDR3 sequences, roughly 32% of them found once; the top ten carry about 4.2%. Study findings and constraints: Disease-associated clones were CD8+ and fairly uncommon in peripheral blood.

The sample taken for sequencing was blood, either unsorted or a sorted T cell fraction (not recorded which). This chain joins TRBV29-1 and TRBJ2-6; 7 nucleotides align to TRBD2. The receptor's source is a male donor with ankylosing spondylitis or in good health (not recorded which). CDR3 sequence reads: CSVYREDRSGANVLTF. CDR3 sequence (DNA): TGCAGCGTGTATCGGGAGGATCGCTCTGGGGCCAACGTCCTGACTTTC.